Below are 27 T cell receptor beta chains sequenced from a single sample in a study of monozygotic twins with inflammatory bowel disease. TCRdb re-called the 5' RACE reads and shows each CDR3 protein once, DNA omitted. Its table lists 350,000 to 500,000 distinct CDR3 sequences. Sequencing was carried out using blood. The receptors come from a human donor with ulcerative colitis or Crohn's disease, or a healthy co-twin of an affected twin (not recorded which).

The rearrangement links TRBV7-2 to TRBJ2-7; TCRdb returns TRBD1, unconfirmable since there is no DNA. Looked up from germline, CDR1 is SGHTA and CDR2 is FQGNSA. The CDR3 totals 14 residues. The chain's CDR3 is CASTVSQGAGEQYF.

The chain employs TRBV12-3 or TRBV12-4 and TRBJ2-7; there is no DNA to check the TCRdb D call of TRBD2. This CDR3 contains 15 residues. The CDR3 is CASGLGPERNYEQYF.

V is TRBV20-1 and J is TRBJ2-7. This CDR3 has 12 amino acids. CDR1 is DFQATT and CDR2 is SNEGSKA in the germline V gene (reference sequence). CDR3 sequence: CSAYDRSYEQYF.

The chain joins TRBV7-9 to TRBJ2-7; TCRdb names TRBD1, which stays unverified in the absence of DNA. This CDR3 has 14 amino acids. CDR1 is SEHNR and CDR2 is FQNEAQ in the germline V gene (reference sequence). CDR3 sequence reads: CASSSSGPNYEQYF.

The V and J genes are TRBV2 and TRBJ1-5; checking the TCRdb D call of TRBD1 is not possible without DNA. This CDR3 contains 14 residues. The germline gives CDR1 SNHLY, CDR2 FYNNEI. This CDR3 is CASRGGRSNQPQHF.

V usage is TRBV20-1 and J usage is TRBJ2-7; TCRdb indicates TRBD2, and absent DNA this call remains unverified. The CDR3 runs to 15 residues. Germline-derived CDR1 and CDR2 are DFQATT and SNEGSKA (reference sequence). CDR3 region: CSARKTSDYSYEQYF.

The rearrangement joins TRBV20-1 to TRBJ1-5; TCRdb selects TRBD1, and the lack of DNA leaves this call unchecked. The CDR3 consists of 14 residues. CDR1 and CDR2 (germline): DFQATT, SNEGSKA (reference sequence). Here the CDR3 reads CSARQGTRGQPQHF.

The CDR3 region is CSARLSDRGVYEQYF. The rearrangement uses TRBV20-1 and TRBJ2-7; the TCRdb D gene call, TRBD1, has no DNA to confirm it. The CDR3 is made up of 15 amino acids. CDR1 is DFQATT, CDR2 SNEGSKA, per germline (reference sequence).

The chain recombines TRBV28 with TRBJ1-2; no DNA is available, so the TRBD1 call from TCRdb remains unchecked. Germline lookup yields CDR1 MDHEN and CDR2 SYDVKM. The CDR3 sequence is 13 residues long. CDR3 region: CASYSTAASGYTF.

The chain links TRBV7-9 to TRBJ2-7; TCRdb returns TRBD1, unconfirmable since there is no DNA. Germline-derived CDR1 and CDR2 are SEHNR and FQNEAQ (reference sequence). The CDR3 runs 15 residues. CDR3 amino acids: CASSLDRGTSYEQYF.

The rearrangement joins TRBV18 to TRBJ1-2. Germline V gives CDR1 KGHSH, CDR2 LQKENI. CDR3 size: 13 residues. The CDR3 region is CASSQAENYGYTF.

The V gene is TRBV5-1, the J gene TRBJ2-2. From germline, CDR1 is SGHRS and CDR2 YFSETQ. The CDR3 is made up of 15 amino acids. The CDR3 spells CASSLGVANTGELFF.

The chain recombines TRBV19 with TRBJ2-7; TCRdb's assignment of TRBD1 cannot be checked, as there is no DNA. Germline V CDR1 and CDR2: LNHDA, SQIVND (reference sequence). The CDR3 has 14 amino acids. The CDR3 sequence: CASRSGQGDHEQYF.

The genes are TRBV20-1 and TRBJ1-6; TCRdb returns TRBD1, unconfirmable since there is no DNA. Germline CDR1 reads DFQATT; CDR2 reads SNEGSKA (reference sequence). The CDR3 runs 17 residues. The CDR3 loop is CSARGGTESSYNSPLHF.

The chain has TRBV20-1 and TRBJ1-5. The germline V gene encodes CDR1 DFQATT and CDR2 SNEGSKA (reference sequence). The CDR3 has 13 residues. The CDR3 spells CSARGGEKGPQHF.

The rearrangement links TRBV5-1 to TRBJ2-2; TCRdb's D call, TRBD1, is unchecked because there is no DNA. The CDR3 has 16 residues. From germline, CDR1 is SGHRS and CDR2 YFSETQ. The CDR3 spells CASSLDGTVHTGELFF.

The J gene is TRBJ2-5, the V gene TRBV7-2; without DNA, the TCRdb call of TRBD1 cannot be checked. This CDR3 has 14 residues. Germline assignment: CDR1 SGHTA and CDR2 FQGNSA. The CDR3 reads CASSSFYGGETQYF. Based on the CDR3 plus reference TRBV7-2 and TRBJ2-5, the full variable domain is GAGVSQSPSNKVTEKGKDVELRCDPISGHTALYWYRQSLGQGLEFLIYFQGNSAPDKSGLPSDRFSAERTGGSVSTLTIQRTQQEDSAVYLCASSSFYGGETQYFGPGTRLLVL.

This chain connects TRBV12-3 or TRBV12-4 to TRBJ1-2; lacking DNA, the TRBD1 call made by TCRdb goes unchecked. The CDR3 is 14 residues long. The CDR3 spells CASSLTSGPGGYTF.

The J gene is TRBJ2-7, the V gene TRBV6-1; as DNA is missing, the TRBD2 call by TCRdb cannot be tested. Germline values: CDR1 MNHNS, CDR2 SASEGT. This CDR3 contains 15 residues. CDR3 residues: CASRDSPGRTYEQYF.

V and J are TRBV12-3 or TRBV12-4 and TRBJ2-1; checking the TCRdb D call of TRBD1 is not possible without DNA. There are 15 residues in the CDR3. This CDR3 reads CASSLMEGARNEQFF.

The rearrangement uses TRBV20-1 and TRBJ2-4; checking the TCRdb D call of TRBD1 is not possible without DNA. Germline CDR1 is DFQATT and CDR2 is SNEGSKA (reference sequence). This CDR3 contains 16 residues. The CDR3 loop is CSARGQGGMAKNIQYF.

This sequence joins TRBV5-1 and TRBJ1-1. The CDR3 runs to 13 residues. Germline V gene data show CDR1 as SGHRS and CDR2 as YFSETQ. The CDR3 reads CASSLVANTEAFF.

The rearrangement links TRBV11-2 to TRBJ2-1; lacking DNA, the TRBD2 call made by TCRdb goes unchecked. Germline V gene lookup returns CDR1 SGHAT and CDR2 FQNNGV. The CDR3 runs to 15 residues. CDR3 loop: CASSFTAGEVNEQFF. Full variable domain (rest looked up from reference TRBV11-2 and TRBJ2-1): EAGVAQSPRYKIIEKRQSVAFWCNPISGHATLYWYQQILGQGPKLLIQFQNNGVVDDSQLPKDRFSAERLKGVDSTLKIQPAKLEDSAVYLCASSFTAGEVNEQFFGPGTRLTVL.

V is TRBV5-1 and J is TRBJ2-1; TCRdb returns TRBD1, unconfirmable since there is no DNA. The CDR3 loop spans 14 amino acids. CDR1 is SGHRS and CDR2 is YFSETQ in the germline V gene. The CDR3 loop is CASSLGTVYNEQFF.

The chain recombines TRBV20-1 with TRBJ1-3. Germline lookup yields CDR1 DFQATT and CDR2 SNEGSKA (reference sequence). This CDR3 has 13 residues. The CDR3 is CSAPIRKGNTIYF.

The rearrangement joins TRBV2 to TRBJ2-7. This CDR3 is built from 12 residues. The germline V gene encodes CDR1 SNHLY and CDR2 FYNNEI. The CDR3: CASKEKPYEQYF.

This sequence joins TRBV3-1 and TRBJ1-1. Looked up from germline, CDR1 is LGHDT and CDR2 is YNNKEL (reference sequence). This CDR3 has 16 amino acids. This CDR3 reads CASSPAISEVWAEAFF.